Listed below are T cell receptor beta chains from one sample, sequenced in a study of human T cells and chemical hapten exposure. TCRdb reprocessed the RACE reads via MiXCR and lists one record per CDR3 protein. The sample holds tens of thousands of distinct CDR3 sequences, roughly 7.1% seen once. Specimen: whole blood, collected in connection with sensitization to the hapten diphenylcyclopropenone (DPC). Source of these receptors: a woman between 25 and 40 years old with alopecia areata. Some clones in this sample may be carry-over from other donors' samples. The CDR3 runs from the conserved cysteine through the conserved F or W. A D gene is named only where the DNA matches it firmly.

d_gene: -
j_gene: TRBJ2-2
v_gene: TRBV6-1
CDR3aa: CASRGGELFF

d_gene: -
j_gene: TRBJ2-6
v_gene: TRBV5-1
CDR3aa: CASSWRQFSGANVLTF

d_gene: -
j_gene: TRBJ1-1
v_gene: TRBV6-6
CDR3aa: CASSYSPDLNTEAFF

d_gene: -
j_gene: TRBJ1-1
v_gene: TRBV18
CDR3aa: CASSPPRGPLNTEAFF

d_gene: -
j_gene: TRBJ1-4
v_gene: TRBV6-5
CDR3aa: CASSYRPNEKLFF

d_gene: TRBD2
j_gene: TRBJ2-3
v_gene: TRBV5-4
CDR3aa: CASSQREDTQYF

d_gene: -
j_gene: TRBJ2-5
v_gene: TRBV6-1
CDR3aa: CASSEGGSVVETQYF

d_gene: -
j_gene: TRBJ2-7
v_gene: TRBV7-6
CDR3aa: CASSSGKVDEQYF

d_gene: TRBD2
j_gene: TRBJ2-3
v_gene: TRBV13
CDR3aa: CASRTAGELTDTQYF

d_gene: TRBD2
j_gene: TRBJ2-7
v_gene: TRBV20-1
CDR3aa: CSARDPTSGVYEQYF

d_gene: TRBD1
j_gene: TRBJ1-2
v_gene: TRBV12-3/TRBV12-4
CDR3aa: CASRPGTAPTYGYTF

d_gene: -
j_gene: TRBJ1-1
v_gene: TRBV25-1
CDR3aa: CASSDARRGNTEAFF

d_gene: -
j_gene: TRBJ1-1
v_gene: TRBV3-1
CDR3aa: CASSQVGGNTEAFF

d_gene: TRBD1
j_gene: TRBJ1-6
v_gene: TRBV12-3/TRBV12-4
CDR3aa: CASSTTGVNSPLHF

d_gene: -
j_gene: TRBJ1-6
v_gene: TRBV4-1
CDR3aa: CASSQEWGANNSPLNF

d_gene: -
j_gene: TRBJ2-2
v_gene: TRBV7-9
CDR3aa: CASSIDRARGTGELFF

d_gene: -
j_gene: TRBJ1-1
v_gene: TRBV6-5
CDR3aa: CASSYRSQGSRTEAFF

d_gene: -
j_gene: TRBJ2-1
v_gene: TRBV20-1
CDR3aa: CSASHRGFGNEQFF

d_gene: -
j_gene: TRBJ2-3
v_gene: TRBV2
CDR3aa: CASSETPYTDTQYF

d_gene: -
j_gene: TRBJ1-2
v_gene: TRBV20-1
CDR3aa: CSAVPQQNTAGGYTF

d_gene: -
j_gene: TRBJ1-1
v_gene: TRBV20-1
CDR3aa: CSARGQTPGTNTEAFF

d_gene: -
j_gene: TRBJ1-2
v_gene: TRBV20-1
CDR3aa: CSARVGPFNYGYTF

d_gene: TRBD1
j_gene: TRBJ1-2
v_gene: TRBV19
CDR3aa: CAGRQGDYGYTF

d_gene: -
j_gene: TRBJ2-1
v_gene: TRBV6-5
CDR3aa: CASSYIAVGEQFF

d_gene: TRBD2
j_gene: TRBJ2-7
v_gene: TRBV5-1
CDR3aa: CASSVPLAGGTHYEQYF

d_gene: -
j_gene: TRBJ2-6
v_gene: TRBV29-1
CDR3aa: CSVVPSSGAGGANVLTF

d_gene: TRBD2
j_gene: TRBJ2-1
v_gene: TRBV9
CDR3aa: CASQRGYRQNEQFF

d_gene: TRBD2
j_gene: TRBJ2-1
v_gene: TRBV28
CDR3aa: CASSSRGAYNEQFF

d_gene: -
j_gene: TRBJ1-2
v_gene: TRBV12-3/TRBV12-4
CDR3aa: CASSLLSRGGYTF

d_gene: -
j_gene: TRBJ2-3
v_gene: TRBV6-6
CDR3aa: CASSYGVGASTDTQYF

d_gene: -
j_gene: TRBJ2-5
v_gene: TRBV3-1
CDR3aa: CASSLQGNKQETQYF

d_gene: TRBD1
j_gene: TRBJ2-7
v_gene: TRBV29-1
CDR3aa: CSVLGDSARSYEQYF

d_gene: TRBD1
j_gene: TRBJ1-6
v_gene: TRBV7-9
CDR3aa: CASSPWTGENSPLHF

d_gene: -
j_gene: TRBJ2-3
v_gene: TRBV18
CDR3aa: CASSPPPVSDTQYF

d_gene: TRBD2
j_gene: TRBJ2-1
v_gene: TRBV18
CDR3aa: CASSPRLAGASDEQFF

d_gene: -
j_gene: TRBJ1-1
v_gene: TRBV12-5
CDR3aa: CASGLTTYEAFF

d_gene: TRBD1
j_gene: TRBJ2-2
v_gene: TRBV20-1
CDR3aa: CSARDAKTGKTGELFF

d_gene: -
j_gene: TRBJ2-3
v_gene: TRBV6-6
CDR3aa: CASRLTVSTDTQYF

d_gene: TRBD1
j_gene: TRBJ2-1
v_gene: TRBV11-3
CDR3aa: CASSGQEGSGEQFF

d_gene: TRBD2
j_gene: TRBJ2-3
v_gene: TRBV11-2
CDR3aa: CASTPSGGGTDTQYF

d_gene: -
j_gene: TRBJ1-1
v_gene: TRBV11-2
CDR3aa: CASSLAPGTEAFF

d_gene: -
j_gene: TRBJ2-5
v_gene: TRBV6-1
CDR3aa: CASRPIRVGQYF

d_gene: -
j_gene: TRBJ2-3
v_gene: TRBV30
CDR3aa: CAWSVGDTNTDTQYF

d_gene: -
j_gene: TRBJ2-3
v_gene: TRBV20-1
CDR3aa: CSAKPGNTDTQYF

d_gene: -
j_gene: TRBJ2-1
v_gene: TRBV11-2
CDR3aa: CASSLDTGIARNEQFF

d_gene: -
j_gene: TRBJ1-1
v_gene: TRBV20-1
CDR3aa: CSAPGGREVKAFF

d_gene: TRBD2
j_gene: TRBJ2-1
v_gene: TRBV29-1
CDR3aa: CSLSTGGSYNEQFF

d_gene: -
j_gene: TRBJ1-2
v_gene: TRBV20-1
CDR3aa: CSAPTDYYGYTF

d_gene: TRBD1
j_gene: TRBJ1-5
v_gene: TRBV20-1
CDR3aa: CSARGRGTGNQPQHF

d_gene: -
j_gene: TRBJ1-4
v_gene: TRBV2
CDR3aa: CASIPDSNEKLFF

d_gene: -
j_gene: TRBJ2-4
v_gene: TRBV19
CDR3aa: CASTQGGGQGENIQYF

d_gene: -
j_gene: TRBJ2-1
v_gene: TRBV15
CDR3aa: CATSRELGSWYEQFF

d_gene: -
j_gene: TRBJ2-3
v_gene: TRBV7-2
CDR3aa: CASSLVRGVATDTQYF

d_gene: TRBD1
j_gene: TRBJ1-1
v_gene: TRBV7-8
CDR3aa: CASSLTLGTGRRLGTEAFF

d_gene: -
j_gene: TRBJ2-6
v_gene: TRBV29-1
CDR3aa: CSVARERYSGANVLTF

d_gene: -
j_gene: TRBJ2-3
v_gene: TRBV29-1
CDR3aa: CSVAGSTDTQYF

d_gene: -
j_gene: TRBJ1-6
v_gene: TRBV12-3/TRBV12-4
CDR3aa: CASRPDSLRSPLHF

d_gene: -
j_gene: TRBJ2-3
v_gene: TRBV27
CDR3aa: CASSSLPFLRGAGDTQYF

d_gene: TRBD1
j_gene: TRBJ2-3
v_gene: TRBV29-1
CDR3aa: CSVLGTGDSPWDTQYF

d_gene: -
j_gene: TRBJ2-3
v_gene: TRBV7-6
CDR3aa: CASSGGSQGQYF